Below, 21 T cell receptor beta chains from the same sample are listed, as sequenced in a study of OX40 agonist ivuxolimab in advanced cancers. Sequencing was performed with immunoSEQ multiplex PCR; in TCRdb, only in-frame clones are kept and a portion is missing. The table has about 48,000 clones, around 87% seen once. Sequences were derived from CD4+ or CD8+ T cells sorted from blood, sampled in a trial of the OX40 agonist ivuxolimab. The receptors were sampled from an adult with an advanced solid tumor such as melanoma, head and neck, liver or kidney cancer.

The gene calls are TRBV10-1 and TRBJ1-2; unclear D gene. The CDR3 is 13 residues long. V lost 0 bases, J lost 2 bases, and 4 bases lay in between. CDR1 WNHNN and CDR2 SYGVQD come from the germline V gene (reference sequence). Here the CDR3 reads CASSESTNYGYTF. The CDR3 nucleotides are TGCGCCAGCAGTGAGTCCACAAACTATGGCTACACCTTC.

This chain joins TRBV5-6 and TRBJ2-3; maybe TRBD2 (5 bases). Germline V gene sequence: CDR1 SGHDT, CDR2 YYEEEE. The V end lost 0 bases, the J end lost 5 bases, and 7 bases lay between the germline ends. CDR3 length: 13 amino acids. The CDR3 here is CASSLAGLDTQYF. CDR3 DNA sequence: TGTGCCAGCAGCTTGGCGGGGTTAGATACGCAGTATTTT. The full variable domain, its missing parts supplied by reference TRBV5-6 and TRBJ2-3, is DAGVTQSPTHLIKTRGQQVTLRCSPKSGHDTVSWYQQALGQGPQFIFQYYEEEERQRGNFPDRFSGHQFPNYSSELNVNALLLGDSALYLCASSLAGLDTQYFGPGTRLTVL.

CDR3: CASSLTRVTSNEQFF. CDR3 nucleotide sequence: TGTGCCAGCAGCTTAACCCGGGTGACTAGCAATGAGCAGTTCTTC. This chain links TRBV11-2 with TRBJ2-1, with D perhaps matching TRBD2 (6 bases). V lost 2 bases and J 6 bases, leaving 14 bases between the germline ends. Looked up from germline, CDR1 is SGHAT and CDR2 is FQNNGV. CDR3 length: 15 amino acids.

The gene calls are TRBV4-2 and TRBJ2-3, with 7 bases lining up with TRBD2. Germline V gene lookup returns CDR1 LGHNA and CDR2 YNFKEQ. This CDR3 spans 14 amino acids. V trimming: 4 bases; J trimming: 3 bases; junction bases outside the gene matches: 4. CDR3 nucleotide sequence: TGTGCCAGCAGCCTGGGGGGGGGTACAGATACGCAGTATTTT. Amino acid sequence: CASSLGGGTDTQYF.

The CDR3 here is CAWSDPASYEQYF. In DNA form, the CDR3 reads TGTGCCTGGAGTGACCCAGCCTCCTACGAGCAGTACTTC. The chain carries TRBV30 and TRBJ2-7; D not resolved. In germline, CDR1 is GTSNPN, CDR2 SVGIG (reference sequence). V was pared by 1 base and J by 0 bases, with 7 bases between. CDR3 length: 13 amino acids.

This rearrangement joins TRBV30 to TRBJ2-3; perhaps TRBD2 as D (6 bases). Trimming took 0 bases from V and 2 from J, leaving 21 bases between them. Germline V gives CDR1 GTSNPN, CDR2 SVGIG (reference sequence). The CDR3 has 18 amino acids. CDR3: CAWSVGWRRAIATDTQYF. As DNA, the CDR3 is TGTGCCTGGAGTGTAGGGTGGCGGAGGGCCATTGCCACAGATACGCAGTATTTT.

This clone was detected only a few times. V is TRBV30 and J is TRBJ1-1; a possible D gene is TRBD1 (5 bases). The CDR3 spans 19 residues. Germline V lookup: CDR1 GTSNPN, CDR2 SVGIG (reference sequence). V lost 5 bases and J lost 7, with 35 bases in between. The CDR3 spells CAWGPYKSPGTKQSGEAFF. CDR3 in DNA: TGTGCCTGGGGACCGTACAAATCCCCGGGGACTAAACAGAGCGGTGAAGCTTTCTTT.

V usage is TRBV6-8 and J usage is TRBJ2-2, with TRBD1 matching 8 bases. CDR3 length: 14 amino acids. Germline CDR1 MNHGY, CDR2 SAAAGT. With V trimmed by 5 bases and J by 5 bases, 4 bases remained unmatched. The CDR3 loop reads CASSGQGQTGELFF. CDR3 DNA sequence: TGTGCCAGCAGTGGACAGGGACAAACCGGGGAGCTGTTTTTT.

The chain has TRBV7-2 and TRBJ2-5; D is uncertain. Trimming left V 2 bases short and J 3 bases short, with 10 bases between. CDR3 length equals 14 residues. Germline CDR1 reads SGHTA; CDR2 reads FQGNSA. CDR3 nucleotide sequence: TGTGCCAGCAGCTTATGGCAGTCTAAAGAGACCCAGTACTTC. Encoded protein: CASSLWQSKETQYF.

The chain joins TRBV9 to TRBJ1-1; the D is unclear. Germline V CDR1 and CDR2: SGDLS, YYNGEE. Trimming took 4 bases from V and 5 from J, leaving 15 bases between them. The CDR3 sequence is 14 residues long. The CDR3 DNA is TGTGCCAGCAGCCTCGACCCGGGTGAGACTGAAGCTTTCTTT. Protein product: CASSLDPGETEAFF.

This sequence joins TRBV19 and TRBJ2-3; perhaps TRBD2 as D (6 bases). The CDR3 sequence is 15 residues long. V dropped 6 bases and J dropped 1 base, with 14 bases sitting between them. Germline-derived CDR1 and CDR2 are LNHDA and SQIVND (reference sequence). Here the CDR3 reads CASSGSGGGTDTQYF. Written as DNA, the CDR3 is TGTGCCAGTAGCGGGAGTGGGGGAGGCACAGATACGCAGTATTTT.

The CDR3 region has the DNA TGTGCCAGTAGGACCCCCGGGACAGGGGACTATGGCTACACCTTC. Residues: CASRTPGTGDYGYTF. V is TRBV19 and J is TRBJ1-2, with 10 nucleotides matching TRBD1. The CDR3 has 15 amino acids. Germline trimming cut 6 bases from V and 3 bases from J; bases unmatched to any gene: 7. The V gene's germline CDR1 is LNHDA and CDR2 SQIVND (reference sequence).

The V and J genes are TRBV5-6 and TRBJ2-5, with 9 bases fitting TRBD2. The germline V gene has CDR1 SGHDT and CDR2 YYEEEE. V lost 5 bases to trimming and J lost 4 bases; unmatched junction nucleotides: 6. The CDR3 loop spans 14 amino acids. The CDR3 sequence: CASSRLAVAETQYF. In DNA form, the CDR3 reads TGTGCCAGCAGTCGACTAGCGGTGGCAGAGACCCAGTACTTC.

The chain couples TRBV4-3 to TRBJ2-3; 8 nucleotides line up with TRBD2. V was clipped by 1 base and J by 0 bases; unmatched bases: 3. This CDR3 has 16 amino acids. Germline V gives CDR1 LGHNA, CDR2 YSLEER. This CDR3 reads CASSQVPSGSTDTQYF. The CDR3 DNA sequence: TGCGCCAGCAGCCAAGTACCTAGCGGGAGCACAGATACGCAGTATTTT.

V is TRBV19 and J is TRBJ2-7; 7 nucleotides line up with TRBD2. V gave up 4 bases and J gave up 3 bases; unmatched junction bases: 6. The CDR3 extends over 14 amino acids. The germline V gene encodes CDR1 LNHDA and CDR2 SQIVND (reference sequence). DNA for the CDR3: TGTGCCAGTAGTAGTTGGGAGCGGGGCTACGAGCAGTACTTC. Protein product: CASSSWERGYEQYF.

The V gene is TRBV2, the J gene TRBJ2-7, with D uncertain. CDR1 is SNHLY, CDR2 FYNNEI, per germline. This CDR3 is built from 12 residues. V was pared by 3 bases and J by 3 bases, with 6 bases between. CDR3 in amino acids: CASSETLYEQYF. The CDR3 bases are TGTGCCAGCAGTGAGACCCTCTACGAGCAGTACTTC.

V and J are TRBV2 and TRBJ2-2, with 10 bases aligning to TRBD1. The CDR3 sequence is 13 residues long. J gave up 5 bases and V 6 bases, and 0 bases lay outside the gene matches. Germline CDR1 and CDR2: SNHLY and FYNNEI. Here the CDR3 DNA reads TGTGCCAGCAGGGGACAGGGGACCGGGGAGCTGTTTTTT. Its translation is CASRGQGTGELFF.

This rearrangement joins TRBV11-2 to TRBJ2-3, with D possibly matching TRBD2 (6 bases). The V end was cut by 2 bases, the J end by 4 bases, with 13 bases between. The CDR3 is 15 amino acids. Germline loops: CDR1 SGHAT, CDR2 FQNNGV. The CDR3 reads CASSLLTLAADTQYF. CDR3 nucleotide sequence: TGTGCCAGCAGCTTACTCACACTAGCTGCAGATACGCAGTATTTT. Looking up the rest from reference TRBV11-2 and TRBJ2-3 gives the full variable domain: EAGVAQSPRYKIIEKRQSVAFWCNPISGHATLYWYQQILGQGPKLLIQFQNNGVVDDSQLPKDRFSAERLKGVDSTLKIQPAKLEDSAVYLCASSLLTLAADTQYFGPGTRLTVL.

The rearrangement joins TRBV2 to TRBJ2-3, with a weak D call TRBD2 (5 bases). The CDR3 is 15 amino acids. Per the germline V gene, CDR1 is SNHLY and CDR2 is FYNNEI. Trimming took 4 bases from V and 2 from J, leaving 13 bases between them. CDR3 coding DNA: TGTGCCAGCAGTGTAGGAACGCGGGCCACAGATACGCAGTATTTT. It is translated as CASSVGTRATDTQYF.

The chain couples TRBV11-2 to TRBJ2-3, with unresolved D. CDR1 and CDR2 (germline): SGHAT, FQNNGV. This CDR3 has 16 amino acids. V lost 1 base to trimming and J lost 0 bases, with 11 bases between them. CDR3 sequence (DNA): TGTGCCAGCAGCTTAGGGGCGCACCTTAGCACAGATACGCAGTATTTT. Protein: CASSLGAHLSTDTQYF.

The V call is TRBV19, the J call TRBJ2-3; 8 bases fit TRBD1. CDR3 size: 17 residues. V shed 5 bases, J shed 0 bases, and the junction held 10 bases outside the gene matches. Germline lookup yields CDR1 LNHDA and CDR2 SQIVND (reference sequence). The CDR3 is CASSPRQGRASTDTQYF. The CDR3 DNA follows: TGTGCCAGTAGTCCTAGACAGGGGCGTGCTAGCACAGATACGCAGTATTTT.